The next 8 T cell receptor beta chains were all read from a single sample in a study of shared clonotypes between healthy human individuals. Clones were read by immunoSEQ multiplex PCR, and TCRdb kept only the in-frame ones, dropping some. The sample consists of about a million clones, approximately 76% of them appearing once. The specimen was memory CD4+ T cells sorted from blood. The subset is: CD45RA-negative fraction. The receptors originated from a man aged 18 to 29 in good health.

This clone has just one count. The V and J genes are TRBV2 and TRBJ2-6; 9 positions match TRBD1. The CDR3 contains 17 residues. In germline, CDR1 is SNHLY, CDR2 FYNNEI. V lost 7 bases to trimming and J lost 2 bases; unmatched junction nucleotides: 9. The CDR3 nucleotides are TGTGCCAGCACGCGGGGCACAGGGGGCGCTGGGGCCAACGTCCTGACTTTC. Protein sequence: CASTRGTGGAGANVLTF.

The chain has TRBV28 and TRBJ2-7; 8 bases fit TRBD1. The germline V gene has CDR1 MDHEN and CDR2 SYDVKM. Unmatched junction bases numbered 15, after V lost 7 bases and J lost 10 bases. There are 14 residues in the CDR3. CDR3 amino acids: CASIDGTGLSRQYF. The CDR3 region has the DNA TGTGCCAGCATCGACGGGACAGGCCTCTCGCGACAGTACTTC.

A few counts support this clone. The rearrangement links TRBV27 to TRBJ2-2, with 7 bases aligning to TRBD2. CDR1 is MNHEY and CDR2 is SMNVEV in the germline V gene (reference sequence). J was trimmed by 2 bases and V by 4 bases; bases with no gene match: 10. This CDR3 is 17 amino acids long. CDR3 loop: CASSSRSSGTNTGELFF. The CDR3 region has the DNA TGTGCCAGCAGTTCACGCTCTAGCGGAACCAACACCGGGGAGCTGTTTTTT.

The chain is built from TRBV11-2 and TRBJ2-1, with a weak D call TRBD2 (7 bases). The CDR3 runs 15 residues. Deletions cut 3 bases from V and 9 bases from J, with 18 bases between. Germline V lookup: CDR1 SGHAT, CDR2 FQNNGV. The chain's CDR3 is CASSFAGAIVGEQFF. CDR3 DNA sequence: TGTGCCAGCAGCTTCGCGGGGGCCATTGTCGGTGAGCAGTTCTTC.

The chain carries TRBV7-3 and TRBJ2-3; a possible D gene is TRBD2 (7 bases). V was trimmed by 4 bases and J by 3 bases, leaving 14 bases between them. This CDR3 region has 15 residues. Germline CDR1 SGHTA, CDR2 FQGTGA. CDR3 protein: CASSSWGGRTDTQYF. CDR3 nucleotides: TGTGCCAGCAGCTCGTGGGGGGGCCGGACAGATACGCAGTATTTT. Based on the CDR3 plus reference TRBV7-3 and TRBJ2-3, the full variable domain is GAGVSQTPSNKVTEKGKYVELRCDPISGHTALYWYRQSLGQGPEFLIYFQGTGAADDSGLPNDRFFAVRPEGSVSTLKIQRTERGDSAVYLCASSSWGGRTDTQYFGPGTRLTVL.

The V gene is TRBV5-4, the J gene TRBJ2-1, with 9 bases fitting TRBD2. Germline V gene sequence: CDR1 SGHNT, CDR2 YYREEE (reference sequence). J lost 5 bases, V lost 0 bases, and 3 bases had no gene match. The CDR3 has 15 residues. The CDR3 loop is CASSLAAGGNNEQFF. DNA of the CDR3: TGTGCCAGCAGCTTGGCAGCGGGGGGAAACAATGAGCAGTTCTTC.

This clone was seen a handful of times. J is TRBJ1-2 and V is TRBV5-5; D not certain. Germline CDR1 reads SGHKS; CDR2 reads YYEKEE (reference sequence). The V end lost 0 bases, the J end lost 4 bases, and 10 bases lay between the germline ends. This CDR3 is built from 14 residues. The CDR3 DNA is TGTGCCAGCAGCTTGGTGGAGGGTTCCTATGGCTACACCTTC. It codes for CASSLVEGSYGYTF.

The chain is built from TRBV10-3 and TRBJ2-7; TRBD2 matches at 8 bases. CDR3 size: 14 residues. V lost 0 bases, J lost 6 bases, and 4 bases stayed unmatched. From germline, CDR1 is ENHRY and CDR2 SYGVKD. The CDR3 loop is CAISESAGGGEQYF. In DNA, the CDR3 is TGTGCCATCAGTGAGTCCGCCGGGGGGGGCGAGCAGTACTTC.